Listed here are 5 T cell receptor beta chains from one sample, sequenced in a study of blood T cell repertoires in COVID-19. Clones were sequenced by immunoSEQ multiplex PCR, and TCRdb holds only the in-frame ones, with some missing. The table shows 70,000 to 100,000 clones, with approximately 84% occurring only once. Material for sequencing was peripheral blood. These receptor sequences come from a human donor in a cohort sampled during active COVID-19.

This clone was seen more than once but under ten times. In DNA form, the CDR3 reads TGTGCCAGCAGCAACCGGGACAGGGGAGGTTCCTACGAGCAGTACTTC. It translates to CASSNRDRGGSYEQYF. V and J are TRBV21-1 and TRBJ2-7; the table's D call of TRBD1 was not tested on the DNA. TRBV21-1 is described as a pseudogene. The CDR3 spans 16 residues.

This chain joins TRBV2 and TRBJ2-7; 11 bases map to TRBD1. Per the germline V gene, CDR1 is SNHLY and CDR2 is FYNNEI. There are 14 residues in the CDR3. V lost 6 bases and J lost 3; bases outside the gene matches: 4. In nucleotides, the CDR3 is TGTGCCAGCAGCCGGGACAGGGGGATCTACGAGCAGTACTTC. It encodes CASSRDRGIYEQYF.

This sequence joins TRBV10-1 and TRBJ1-2; D call uncertain. V lost 4 bases, J lost 1 base, and 10 bases lay in between. The CDR3 loop spans 14 amino acids. In germline, CDR1 is WNHNN, CDR2 SYGVQD (reference sequence). The CDR3 loop is CASSAGSDNYGYTF. The CDR3 DNA reads as TGCGCCAGCAGTGCGGGATCCGATAACTATGGCTACACCTTC.

The rearrangement links TRBV5-5 to TRBJ2-2; D may be TRBD1 (6 bases). CDR1 and CDR2 from the germline V gene are SGHKS and YYEKEE (reference sequence). Trimming took 4 bases from V and 0 from J, leaving 10 bases between them. This CDR3 contains 15 residues. The CDR3 DNA reads TGTGCCAGCAGCGCCGGGACAACGAACACCGGGGAGCTGTTTTTT. Protein: CASSAGTTNTGELFF.

The chain links TRBV6-5 to TRBJ2-3; TRBD2 agrees at 8 bases. V dropped 4 bases and J dropped 1; count of bases not matched to a gene: 4. Germline V gene sequence: CDR1 MNHEY, CDR2 SVGAGI. The CDR3 consists of 15 residues. The CDR3 loop is CASSSGGEGTDTQYF. In DNA, the CDR3 is TGTGCCAGCAGTTCGGGGGGGGAGGGCACAGATACGCAGTATTTT.